A single sample is the source of the 32 T cell receptor beta chains below, sequenced in a study of a mutant IDH1 vaccine in newly diagnosed glioma. These receptors have no known antigen. Time point described: week 35, safety follow-up. Doses comprised 300 ug of mutant IDH1 20-mer peptide each, plus topical imiquimod. Some clones are missing from TCRdb's copy, which holds only in-frame ones; the method was immunoSEQ multiplex PCR. The sample has around 60,000 clones; about 85% are singletons. This sample comprised PBMCs, obtained from a glioma patient whose treatment included an IDH1 peptide vaccine. Source of these receptors: a man aged 25-40 years with glioma.

The chain carries TRBV5-6 and TRBJ1-1, with D possibly being TRBD1 (6 bases). CDR1 is SGHDT and CDR2 is YYEEEE in the germline V gene. V was pared by 5 bases and J by 3 bases, with 11 bases between. CDR3 length: 13 residues. The chain's CDR3 is CASRRTGHTEAFF. The CDR3 DNA is TGTGCCAGCAGAAGAACAGGGCACACTGAAGCTTTCTTT. Full variable domain (rest looked up from reference TRBV5-6 and TRBJ1-1): DAGVTQSPTHLIKTRGQQVTLRCSPKSGHDTVSWYQQALGQGPQFIFQYYEEEERQRGNFPDRFSGHQFPNYSSELNVNALLLGDSALYLCASRRTGHTEAFFGQGTRLTVV.

The CDR3 here is CASSINRARSTGELFF. CDR3 nucleotide sequence: TGTGCCAGTAGTATCAATAGGGCCCGGAGCACCGGGGAGCTGTTTTTT. The rearrangement links TRBV19 to TRBJ2-2; D remains ambiguous. This CDR3 is built from 16 residues. Looked up from germline, CDR1 is LNHDA and CDR2 is SQIVND (reference sequence). V was pared by 3 bases and J by 4 bases, with 15 bases between. Filled out from reference TRBV19 and TRBJ2-2, the complete variable domain reads DGGITQSPKYLFRKEGQNVTLSCEQNLNHDAMYWYRQDPGQGLRLIYYSQIVNDFQKGDIAEGYSVSREKKESFPLTVTSAQKNPTAFYLCASSINRARSTGELFFGEGSRLTVL.

The chain's CDR3 is CASNPGQGDEQYF. The CDR3 DNA reads as TGCGCCAGCAACCCGGGACAGGGGGACGAGCAGTACTTC. This chain links TRBV5-1 with TRBJ2-7, with 11 bases that match TRBD1. CDR3 length: 13 residues. CDR1 is SGHRS and CDR2 is YFSETQ in the germline V gene. The V and J ends lost 6 bases and 5 bases, in that order; junction bases with no gene match: 4.

This chain joins TRBV6-5 and TRBJ2-7; 12 nucleotides align to TRBD1. Germline V gene sequence: CDR1 MNHEY, CDR2 SVGAGI. V gave up 0 bases and J gave up 6 bases; unmatched junction bases: 6. The CDR3 spans 16 residues. The CDR3 sequence: CASSYSPGTGGFEQYF. The CDR3 DNA follows: TGTGCCAGCAGTTACTCCCCCGGGACAGGGGGCTTCGAGCAGTACTTC.

This chain uses TRBV5-1 with TRBJ2-5; D might be TRBD2 (5 bases). The CDR3 loop spans 16 amino acids. Trimming took 0 bases from V and 1 from J, leaving 13 bases between them. CDR1 is SGHRS, CDR2 YFSETQ, per germline. CDR3 coding DNA: TGCGCCAGCAGCTTGGCACCCGGACGGGGCCAAGAGACCCAGTACTTC. Protein sequence: CASSLAPGRGQETQYF.

This chain uses TRBV27 with TRBJ2-1, with D possibly matching TRBD1 (6 bases). This CDR3 region has 13 residues. V was shortened by 2 bases and J by 7 bases, with 9 bases between the two germline ends. The germline V gene encodes CDR1 MNHEY and CDR2 SMNVEV (reference sequence). The chain's CDR3 is CASSLRGQNEQFF. CDR3 sequence (DNA): TGTGCCAGCAGTTTACGGGGACAAAATGAGCAGTTCTTC.

The rearrangement uses TRBV15 and TRBJ1-6, with D unresolved. Looked up from germline, CDR1 is LNHNV and CDR2 is YYDKDF (reference sequence). With 3 bases removed from V and 2 bases from J, the gap between germline ends came to 14 bases. This CDR3 contains 17 residues. CDR3 nucleotides: TGTGCCACCAGCAGGGGCCCAGCGCAGACCTATAATTCACCCCTCCACTTT. It specifies CATSRGPAQTYNSPLHF. Filled out from reference TRBV15 and TRBJ1-6, the complete variable domain reads DAMVIQNPRYQVTQFGKPVTLSCSQTLNHNVMYWYQQKSSQAPKLLFHYYDKDFNNEADTPDNFQSRRPNTSFCFLDIRSPGLGDTAMYLCATSRGPAQTYNSPLHFGNGTRLTVT.

The chain has TRBV7-9 and TRBJ2-1; TRBD1 agrees at 9 bases. Trimming cost V 4 bases and J 4 bases; bases outside gene matches: 5. The length of the CDR3 is 15 residues. The germline V gene has CDR1 SEHNR and CDR2 FQNEAQ (reference sequence). CDR3 nucleotide sequence: TGTGCCAGCAGCTCCACCGGGACAGGGTACAATGAGCAGTTCTTC. It yields the protein CASSSTGTGYNEQFF.

This rearrangement joins TRBV5-1 to TRBJ2-3; D remains unclear. Germline CDR1 SGHRS, CDR2 YFSETQ. The CDR3 is 13 amino acids. V was clipped by 4 bases and J by 2 bases, with 8 bases between them. Written as DNA, the CDR3 is TGCGCCAGCAGCAGGGCCTTCACAGATACGCAGTATTTT. It specifies CASSRAFTDTQYF.

This clone was seen a single time. This chain links TRBV4-1 with TRBJ1-6; no reliable D call. Trimming cost V 3 bases and J 7 bases, with 10 bases left between them. The CDR3 has 14 amino acids. Per germline, CDR1 MGHRA and CDR2 YSYEKL. The CDR3 is CASSQSKGNSPLHF. DNA for the CDR3: TGCGCCAGCAGCCAGTCTAAAGGCAATTCACCCCTCCACTTT.

The chain is built from TRBV7-9 and TRBJ1-4; D is ambiguous. The CDR3 covers 18 residues. Trimming stripped 5 bases from V and 0 bases from J, with 19 bases between. Germline CDR1 and CDR2: SEHNR and FQNEAQ (reference sequence). The CDR3 reads CASSLGLGPTTTNEKLFF. The CDR3, as DNA: TGTGCCAGCAGCCTTGGCCTAGGGCCTACTACAACTAATGAAAAACTGTTTTTT.

This chain joins TRBV7-9 and TRBJ1-5, with D unclear. V shed 5 bases and J shed 3 bases, with 11 bases lying between them. From germline, CDR1 is SEHNR and CDR2 FQNEAQ (reference sequence). The CDR3 extends over 14 amino acids. In nucleotides, the CDR3 is TGTGCCAGCAGCGAAGAAAACTACAATCAGCCCCAGCATTTT. Translation: CASSEENYNQPQHF.

This sequence joins TRBV2 and TRBJ2-3; D ambiguous. The CDR3 totals 15 residues. The V gene lost 8 bases and the J gene lost 3 bases, with 18 bases spanning the gap. The germline V gene encodes CDR1 SNHLY and CDR2 FYNNEI. This CDR3 reads CASPQVTAFTDTQYF. CDR3 nucleotides: TGTGCCAGCCCCCAGGTTACAGCGTTTACAGATACGCAGTATTTT. The full variable domain, rest sourced from reference TRBV2 and TRBJ2-3, is EPEVTQTPSHQVTQMGQEVILRCVPISNHLYFYWYRQILGQKVEFLVSFYNNEISEKSEIFDDQFSVERPDGSNFTLKIRSTKLEDSAMYFCASPQVTAFTDTQYFGPGTRLTVL.

V gene TRBV5-1 combines with J gene TRBJ1-4; D may be TRBD1 (5 bases). The ends were cut back, 6 bases at V and 0 bases at J, with 18 bases in the middle. The CDR3 spans 17 residues. In germline, CDR1 is SGHRS, CDR2 YFSETQ. The CDR3 DNA reads as TGCGCCAGCACCCCGAGGGGAAACACAGCAACTAATGAAAAACTGTTTTTT. Translated: CASTPRGNTATNEKLFF.

The chain links TRBV5-1 to TRBJ1-5; tentatively, D is TRBD1 (5 bases). Trimming took 4 bases from V and 5 from J, leaving 13 bases between them. This CDR3 has 14 amino acids. CDR1 and CDR2 from the germline V gene are SGHRS and YFSETQ. The CDR3 nucleotides read TGCGCCAGCAGCCTCGGGAGGGGCGATCAGCCCCAGCATTTT. Translated, it gives CASSLGRGDQPQHF.

The chain couples TRBV2 to TRBJ1-4, with TRBD1 as a possible D gene (5 bases). The V end lost 6 bases, the J end lost 2 bases, and 25 bases lay between the germline ends. Germline CDR1 and CDR2: SNHLY and FYNNEI. This CDR3 spans 19 amino acids. The CDR3 coding sequence is TGTGCCAGCAGAGACCAGGGAGATTGGATGAGAGCGACTAATGAAAAACTGTTTTTT. It is translated as CASRDQGDWMRATNEKLFF.

A word on this clone: The conserved phenylalanine or tryptophan is not found at the CDR3 terminus, so this likely reflects a read error. The J gene is TRBJ1-1, the V gene TRBV5-1; D is unclear. Germline V lookup: CDR1 SGHRS, CDR2 YFSETQ. With 0 bases removed from V and 4 bases from J, the gap between germline ends came to 7 bases. CDR3 size: 13 residues. CDR3 sequence: CASSLESFTEAFL. CDR3 bases: TGCGCCAGCAGCTTGGAATCCTTCACTGAAGCTTTCCTT.

This chain uses TRBV19 with TRBJ1-2, with 7 bases that match TRBD1. The CDR3 is 13 residues long. Germline loops: CDR1 LNHDA, CDR2 SQIVND (reference sequence). The J segment lost 4 bases and the V segment lost 4 bases, leaving 3 bases of the junction unmatched. CDR3 loop: CASSKGASYGYTF. In nucleotides, the CDR3 is TGTGCCAGTAGTAAGGGGGCAAGCTATGGCTACACCTTC. The entire variable domain, with the rest obtained from reference TRBV19 and TRBJ1-2, is as follows: DGGITQSPKYLFRKEGQNVTLSCEQNLNHDAMYWYRQDPGQGLRLIYYSQIVNDFQKGDIAEGYSVSREKKESFPLTVTSAQKNPTAFYLCASSKGASYGYTFGSGTRLTVV.

The chain carries TRBV10-1 and TRBJ2-1; 10 bases line up with TRBD2. With 8 bases clipped from V and 5 bases from J, the junction kept 9 bases outside the gene matches. The CDR3 covers 15 residues. Looked up from germline, CDR1 is WNHNN and CDR2 is SYGVQD (reference sequence). CDR3 in amino acids: CASHPGTSENNEQFF. CDR3 nucleotide sequence: TGCGCCAGCCACCCCGGGACTAGCGAAAACAATGAGCAGTTCTTC.

This chain links TRBV5-1 with TRBJ2-7, with 8 bases that match TRBD1. The CDR3 loop spans 16 amino acids. Germline assignment: CDR1 SGHRS and CDR2 YFSETQ. Unmatched junction bases numbered 10, after V lost 0 bases and J lost 5 bases. The CDR3 sequence: CASSLAQGAHKNEQYF. The CDR3 DNA sequence: TGCGCCAGCAGCTTGGCCCAGGGGGCCCATAAGAACGAGCAGTACTTC. Full variable domain (remainder filled in from reference TRBV5-1 and TRBJ2-7): KAGVTQTPRYLIKTRGQQVTLSCSPISGHRSVSWYQQTPGQGLQFLFEYFSETQRNKGNFPGRFSGRQFSNSRSEMNVSTLELGDSALYLCASSLAQGAHKNEQYFGPGTRLTVT.

This sequence joins TRBV7-8 and TRBJ2-3, with TRBD2 matching over 7 bases. The CDR3 totals 15 residues. Germline CDR1 is SGHVS and CDR2 is FQNEAQ. Germline trimming cut 2 bases from V and 3 bases from J; bases unmatched to any gene: 5. CDR3 coding DNA: TGTGCCAGCAGCTTAAAGGCGGGGGTGACAGATACGCAGTATTTT. It codes for CASSLKAGVTDTQYF.

The gene calls are TRBV5-1 and TRBJ1-1, with D perhaps TRBD1 (6 bases). Germline CDR1 SGHRS, CDR2 YFSETQ. This CDR3 is 13 amino acids long. V lost 8 bases and J lost 3, with 14 bases in between. CDR3 amino acids: CASTGSGDTEAFF. The CDR3 DNA is TGCGCCAGTACAGGCTCAGGGGACACTGAAGCTTTCTTT.

This clone turned up a few times. The CDR3, as DNA: TGTGCCAGCAGCTTAGGAAAACGATGGGGTTTACAGGGCTATGGCTACACCTTC. Amino acids: CASSLGKRWGLQGYGYTF. The rearrangement uses TRBV7-9 and TRBJ1-2; possibly TRBD1 for D (6 bases). CDR1 and CDR2 from the germline V gene are SEHNR and FQNEAQ (reference sequence). V dropped 1 base and J dropped 4 bases, with 22 bases sitting between them. CDR3 size: 18 residues.

The chain combines TRBV27 with TRBJ1-2; D is uncertain. Germline lookup yields CDR1 MNHEY and CDR2 SMNVEV (reference sequence). This CDR3 has 14 residues. Trimming cost V 6 bases and J 5 bases, with 16 bases left between them. In nucleotides, the CDR3 is TGTGCCAGCAGAAACGGGAGGTCGCTTTATGGCTACACCTTC. Translated: CASRNGRSLYGYTF.

V and J are TRBV9 and TRBJ1-2; no clear D gene. The CDR3 is made up of 21 amino acids. Deletions cut 2 bases from V and 6 bases from J, with 35 bases between. The V gene's germline CDR1 is SGDLS and CDR2 YYNGEE. The CDR3 here is CASSVQPGLPTKLKSLNGYTF. The CDR3 coding sequence is TGTGCCAGCAGCGTCCAGCCAGGTCTCCCTACCAAGCTAAAATCCCTAAATGGCTACACCTTC.

The chain combines TRBV5-4 with TRBJ2-7; D is unresolved. Per germline, CDR1 SGHNT and CDR2 YYREEE (reference sequence). Trimming stripped 4 bases from V and 3 bases from J, with 5 bases between. The CDR3 runs 11 residues. CDR3 coding DNA: TGTGCCAGCAGCCGGAACTACGAGCAGTACTTC. Protein: CASSRNYEQYF.

This rearrangement joins TRBV25-1 to TRBJ2-7; 11 positions match TRBD1. Germline V lookup: CDR1 MGHDK, CDR2 SYGVNS. Germline trimming cut 0 bases from V and 2 bases from J; bases unmatched to any gene: 6. The CDR3 is 17 amino acids. The CDR3: CASSEYGTGGRAYEQYF. The CDR3 DNA reads TGTGCCAGCAGTGAATACGGGACAGGGGGAAGGGCCTACGAGCAGTACTTC.

J is TRBJ2-5 and V is TRBV7-8, with TRBD2 matching over 12 bases. The J call is uncertain, as TRBJ2-7 better fits the DNA end. Germline-derived CDR1 and CDR2 are SGHVS and FQNEAQ. This CDR3 spans 16 amino acids. The DNA for the CDR3 is TGTGCCAGCAGCCCACGGACTAGCGGGACCTCCTACGAGCAGTACTTC. It specifies CASSPRTSGTSYEQYF.

V usage is TRBV28 and J usage is TRBJ2-5, with 7 bases aligning to TRBD1. The germline V gene has CDR1 MDHEN and CDR2 SYDVKM. V lost 3 bases and J lost 4; bases outside the gene matches: 14. This CDR3 comprises 17 residues. CDR3 bases: TGTGCCAGCAGTTTGGAGGCAGTTAGGGGGCTGGCAGAGACCCAGTACTTC. The encoded protein is CASSLEAVRGLAETQYF.

V is TRBV4-1 and J is TRBJ1-5; D not resolved. The CDR3 is 13 amino acids. The germline gives CDR1 MGHRA, CDR2 YSYEKL. V gave up 1 base and J gave up 7 bases, with 8 bases separating them. In nucleotides, the CDR3 is TGCGCCAGCAGCCAAGGGCTGGGGCAGCCCCAGCATTTT. Protein: CASSQGLGQPQHF.

This clone was picked up a small number of times. The genes are TRBV9 and TRBJ1-1, with D possibly matching TRBD1 (6 bases). CDR1 is SGDLS and CDR2 is YYNGEE in the germline V gene. CDR3 length: 14 residues. Trimming removed 4 bases at V and 5 bases at J, with 15 bases between. The CDR3 here is CASSSQTGVTEAFF. For the CDR3, the DNA is TGTGCCAGCAGCTCACAGACAGGTGTGACTGAAGCTTTCTTT.

In its sample, this clone was seen a few times. This chain joins TRBV6-5 and TRBJ1-6; perhaps TRBD1 as D (5 bases). The V end lost 6 bases, the J end lost 9 bases, and 15 bases lay between the germline ends. Germline V gene data show CDR1 as MNHEY and CDR2 as SVGAGI. CDR3 length: 14 residues. The CDR3 region is CASRRDGVSSPLHF. The CDR3 DNA reads as TGTGCCAGCAGGAGGGACGGGGTGAGTTCACCCCTCCACTTT.